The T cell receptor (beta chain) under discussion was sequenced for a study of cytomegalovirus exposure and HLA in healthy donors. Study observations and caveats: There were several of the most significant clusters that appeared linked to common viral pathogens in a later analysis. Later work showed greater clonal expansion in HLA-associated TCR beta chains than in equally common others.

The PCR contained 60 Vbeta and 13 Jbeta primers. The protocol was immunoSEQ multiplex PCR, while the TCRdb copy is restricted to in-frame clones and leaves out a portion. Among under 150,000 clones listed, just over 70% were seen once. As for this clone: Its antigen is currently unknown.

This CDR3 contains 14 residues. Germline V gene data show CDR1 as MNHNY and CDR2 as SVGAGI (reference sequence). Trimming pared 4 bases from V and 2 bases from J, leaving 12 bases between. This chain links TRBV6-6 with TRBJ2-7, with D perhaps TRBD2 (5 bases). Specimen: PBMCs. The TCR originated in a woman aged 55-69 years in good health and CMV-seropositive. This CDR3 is CASSSLGVTYEQYF. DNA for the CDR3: TGTGCCAGCAGTTCCCTGGGAGTAACCTACGAGCAGTACTTC.